The T cell receptor (beta chain) under discussion was sequenced for a study of blood T cell repertoires in COVID-19. Background on the study: Collection of acute and convalescent COVID-19 samples took place in the United States, Italy and Spain.

Some clones are missing from TCRdb's copy, which holds only in-frame ones; the method was immunoSEQ multiplex PCR. The data contain more than 40,000 clones, around four fifths of them seen just once; the ten biggest clones take up roughly an eighth. The CDR3 sequence is 15 residues long. V was trimmed by 1 base and J by 7 bases, leaving 17 bases between them. Germline V gives CDR1 SGHTA, CDR2 FQGNSA. This chain joins TRBV7-2 and TRBJ2-7; no firm D call. The sample taken for sequencing was peripheral blood. This clonotype was obtained from a human donor with acute or convalescent COVID-19. The donor label of this sample is uncertain. Here the CDR3 DNA reads TGTGCCAGCAGCTTAGACAGAACACTTCTCTTTGAGCAGTACTTC. It yields the protein CASSLDRTLLFEQYF.